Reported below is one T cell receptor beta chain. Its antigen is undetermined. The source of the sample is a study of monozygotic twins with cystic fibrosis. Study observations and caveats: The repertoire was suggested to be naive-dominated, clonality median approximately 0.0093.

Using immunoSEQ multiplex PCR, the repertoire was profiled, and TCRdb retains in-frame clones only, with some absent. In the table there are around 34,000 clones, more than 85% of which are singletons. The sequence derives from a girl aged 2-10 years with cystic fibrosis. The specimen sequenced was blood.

The CDR3 spells CASSGSGANEKLFF. The DNA for the CDR3 is TGTGCCAGCAGTGGCTCGGGCGCTAATGAAAAACTGTTTTTT. V usage is TRBV7-9 and J usage is TRBJ1-4; unclear D gene. The CDR3 totals 14 residues. Germline V lookup: CDR1 SEHNR, CDR2 FQNEAQ (reference sequence). V was trimmed by 6 bases and J by 3 bases, leaving 11 bases between them.